Sequencing of this TCR beta chain was carried out in a study of blood T cell repertoires in COVID-19. Trimming cost V 6 bases and J 1 base, with 10 bases left between them. From germline, CDR1 is MNHNY and CDR2 SVGAGI (reference sequence). The CDR3 is 13 residues long. Some clones are missing from TCRdb's copy, which holds only in-frame ones; the method was immunoSEQ multiplex PCR. This repertoire shows hundreds of thousands of clones, approximately 86% found once; its top ten account for about 2.2%. This clonotype was sampled from a woman in her 30s who had recovered from COVID-19. The chain combines TRBV6-6 with TRBJ2-7; no reliable D call. Sequenced sample: peripheral blood. The CDR3 here is CASSPGPSYEQYF. CDR3 DNA: TGTGCCAGCAGCCCGGGTCCTTCCTACGAGCAGTACTTC.